This TCR beta chain is from a study of blood T cell repertoires in COVID-19. Some clones are missing from TCRdb's copy, which holds only in-frame ones; the method was immunoSEQ multiplex PCR. Of 61,000 or so clones listed, over 80% are singletons. The CDR3 loop spans 18 amino acids. CDR1 is SGHVS and CDR2 is FNYEAQ in the germline V gene. V lost 5 bases, J lost 6 bases, and 16 bases stayed unmatched. The sequence was collected from an elderly woman with acute or convalescent COVID-19. The sequencing input was peripheral blood. V and J are TRBV7-6 and TRBJ2-1; TRBD2 aligns across 10 bases. The CDR3 DNA sequence: TGTGCCAGCAGCCCCCCCCATCGCCCTAGCGGGGGTCGCAATGAGCAGTTCTTC. It codes for CASSPPHRPSGGRNEQFF.